The 31 T cell receptor beta chains presented below share a single source sample, sequenced in a study of cytomegalovirus exposure and HLA in healthy donors. This PCR relied on a set of 60 Vbeta primers and 13 Jbeta primers. Here immunoSEQ multiplex PCR was the method, and the copy in TCRdb shows in-frame clones only, minus some. The repertoire has 150,000 to 180,000 clones, about four fifths of them found once; the top ten carry 2.8%. Material for sequencing was PBMCs. The receptors come from a man between 18 and 35 years old in good health and CMV-seronegative.

The rearrangement uses TRBV5-8 and TRBJ1-5; 10 nucleotides align to TRBD1. There are 15 residues in the CDR3. CDR1 and CDR2 (germline): SGHTS, YDEGEE. V gave up 5 bases and J gave up 5 bases; unmatched junction bases: 7. The CDR3 nucleotides are TGTGCCAGCAGGAACCGGGACAGGGGCGATCAGCCCCAGCATTTT. Encoded protein: CASRNRDRGDQPQHF.

Concerning this clone: The identical CDR3 is also encoded by other nucleotide sequences in the sample. The chain employs TRBV7-9 and TRBJ2-3; a weak D match, TRBD2 (6 bases). Germline V gives CDR1 SEHNR, CDR2 FQNEAQ (reference sequence). Trimming cost V 5 bases and J 0 bases, with 12 bases left between them. CDR3 length: 15 residues. In nucleotides, the CDR3 is TGTGCCAGCAGCAGAACCGGGACTAGCACAGATACGCAGTATTTT. This encodes CASSRTGTSTDTQYF.

The chain uses TRBV7-8 and TRBJ1-1; 7 bases line up with TRBD1. Germline V CDR1 and CDR2: SGHVS, FQNEAQ. This CDR3 spans 14 amino acids. Trimming removed 8 bases from V and 4 bases from J; junction bases left unmatched: 10. CDR3 in amino acids: CASRKGARSTEAFF. CDR3 DNA: TGTGCCAGCCGTAAGGGGGCGAGGTCCACTGAAGCTTTCTTT. The variable domain in full, with the rest retrieved from reference TRBV7-8 and TRBJ1-1, is GAGVSQSPRYKVAKRGQDVALRCDPISGHVSLFWYQQALGQGPEFLTYFQNEAQLDKSGLPSDRFFAERPEGSVSTLKIQRTQQEDSAVYLCASRKGARSTEAFFGQGTRLTVV.

The rearrangement joins TRBV11-2 to TRBJ2-6, with D perhaps TRBD2 (5 bases). The CDR3 extends over 15 amino acids. Trimming stripped 5 bases from V and 4 bases from J, with 12 bases between. The germline V gene has CDR1 SGHAT and CDR2 FQNNGV. CDR3: CASSHRSGGANVLTF. The CDR3, as DNA: TGTGCCAGCAGCCACAGATCGGGGGGGGCCAACGTCCTGACTTTC. Full variable domain (remainder filled in from reference TRBV11-2 and TRBJ2-6): EAGVAQSPRYKIIEKRQSVAFWCNPISGHATLYWYQQILGQGPKLLIQFQNNGVVDDSQLPKDRFSAERLKGVDSTLKIQPAKLEDSAVYLCASSHRSGGANVLTFGAGSRLTVL.

The chain joins TRBV28 to TRBJ1-4; 7 bases line up with TRBD1. CDR1 and CDR2 from the germline V gene are MDHEN and SYDVKM. After removal of 4 bases from V and 8 bases from J, the junction contained 4 bases not matched to a gene. The CDR3 is made up of 13 amino acids. CDR3 nucleotide sequence: TGTGCCAGCAGTTCGTCACAGGGGGAAAAACTGTTTTTT. As protein: CASSSSQGEKLFF. The full variable domain, rest sourced from reference TRBV28 and TRBJ1-4, is DVKVTQSSRYLVKRTGEKVFLECVQDMDHENMFWYRQDPGLGLRLIYFSYDVKMKEKGDIPEGYSVSREKKERFSLILESASTNQTSMYLCASSSSQGEKLFFGSGTQLSVL.

The chain recombines TRBV7-2 with TRBJ2-3; D is uncertain. Germline V gives CDR1 SGHTA, CDR2 FQGNSA. This CDR3 is built from 14 residues. V shed 1 base and J shed 2 bases, with 7 bases lying between them. CDR3: CASSLGGFTDTQYF. The CDR3 nucleotides are TGTGCCAGCAGCTTAGGCGGTTTCACAGATACGCAGTATTTT.

This sequence joins TRBV7-6 and TRBJ2-2, with 7 nucleotides matching TRBD1. The germline V gene has CDR1 SGHVS and CDR2 FNYEAQ. V shed 1 base and J 6 bases; nucleotides not matched to a gene: 8. This CDR3 is built from 16 residues. In DNA form, the CDR3 reads TGTGCCAGCAGCTTAGTGGCTGAGGGGGCGGCCGGGGAGCTGTTTTTT. It yields the protein CASSLVAEGAAGELFF.

The chain recombines TRBV19 with TRBJ1-2; TRBD1 matches 8 bases. V lost 6 bases to trimming and J lost 5 bases; unmatched junction nucleotides: 20. The CDR3 runs 18 residues. The germline V gene has CDR1 LNHDA and CDR2 SQIVND (reference sequence). The CDR3 nucleotides read TGTGCCAGTAGCCTGACGGGGACAGGTGGCCCACTTGGTTATGGCTACACCTTC. Encoded protein: CASSLTGTGGPLGYGYTF.

This clone has a single count. The rearrangement uses TRBV14 and TRBJ2-7, with TRBD1 matching 7 bases. The ends lost 2 bases at V and 6 bases at J; junction bases unmatched: 4. CDR1 and CDR2 (germline): SGHDN, FVKESK. The CDR3 runs 13 residues. The DNA of the CDR3 is TGTGCCAGCAGCCAAACAGGGGTGGGCGAGCAGTACTTC. This translates into CASSQTGVGEQYF.

This clone was counted only a few times. The rearrangement joins TRBV7-3 to TRBJ1-1, with D unclear. The ends were cut back, 2 bases at V and 1 base at J, with 5 bases in the middle. Germline assignment: CDR1 SGHTA and CDR2 FQGTGA. This CDR3 contains 13 residues. CDR3 region: CASSLSRNTEAFF. The CDR3 region has the DNA TGTGCCAGCAGCTTATCGCGGAACACTGAAGCTTTCTTT. Filled out from reference TRBV7-3 and TRBJ1-1, the complete variable domain reads GAGVSQTPSNKVTEKGKYVELRCDPISGHTALYWYRQSLGQGPEFLIYFQGTGAADDSGLPNDRFFAVRPEGSVSTLKIQRTERGDSAVYLCASSLSRNTEAFFGQGTRLTVV.

This chain uses TRBV28 with TRBJ1-2; TRBD1 aligns across 9 bases. Unmatched junction bases numbered 6, after V lost 5 bases and J lost 2 bases. This CDR3 contains 15 residues. Germline assignment: CDR1 MDHEN and CDR2 SYDVKM. As DNA, the CDR3 is TGTGCCAGCAGTCTCACAGGGGGCGCGAACTATGGCTACACCTTC. Translated: CASSLTGGANYGYTF.

CDR3 sequence reads: CASSLDRGQSAFF. In DNA form, the CDR3 reads TGCGCCAGCAGCTTGGACAGGGGGCAATCGGCTTTCTTT. The rearrangement uses TRBV5-1 and TRBJ1-1, with 9 bases lining up with TRBD1. Looked up from germline, CDR1 is SGHRS and CDR2 is YFSETQ. V was pared by 0 bases and J by 11 bases, with 5 bases of the junction left unmatched. The CDR3 sequence is 13 residues long. Using reference TRBV5-1 and TRBJ1-1 for the parts outside the CDR3, the full variable domain is KAGVTQTPRYLIKTRGQQVTLSCSPISGHRSVSWYQQTPGQGLQFLFEYFSETQRNKGNFPGRFSGRQFSNSRSEMNVSTLELGDSALYLCASSLDRGQSAFFGQGTRLTVV.

The chain is built from TRBV2 and TRBJ2-2, with TRBD2 matching 7 bases. Per the germline V gene, CDR1 is SNHLY and CDR2 is FYNNEI. The CDR3 sequence is 19 residues long. V shed 7 bases, J shed 4 bases, and the junction held 21 bases outside the gene matches. The CDR3 is CASNLNTRHGTTLTGELFF. As DNA, the CDR3 is TGTGCCAGCAATCTCAACACCCGACACGGGACTACGCTCACCGGGGAGCTGTTTTTT.

This clone was found once. The V call is TRBV6-5, the J call TRBJ2-5; the match to TRBD1 covers 11 bases. Gene TRBJ2-7 matches the end of the DNA better, so the J call may be wrong. This CDR3 has 15 residues. Germline V gene lookup returns CDR1 MNHEY and CDR2 SVGAGI. The CDR3 loop reads CASSPVDRGRYEQYF. CDR3 DNA: TGTGCCAGCAGTCCGGTGGACAGGGGGCGGTACGAGCAGTACTTC.

The chain uses TRBV15 and TRBJ1-1; TRBD1 agrees at 11 bases. In germline, CDR1 is LNHNV, CDR2 YYDKDF (reference sequence). V lost 0 bases, J lost 3 bases, and 6 bases stayed unmatched. CDR3 length: 17 residues. The CDR3 region is CATSRDRTGGFYTEAFF. The CDR3 DNA follows: TGTGCCACCAGCAGAGATCGGACAGGGGGCTTTTACACTGAAGCTTTCTTT.

The rearrangement links TRBV28 to TRBJ2-7, with a tentative D call TRBD1 (5 bases). The germline V gene encodes CDR1 MDHEN and CDR2 SYDVKM. CDR3 length: 14 amino acids. The V and J ends lost 1 base and 2 bases respectively, with 9 bases between them. The CDR3 here is CASSLSQGTYEQYV. The CDR3 DNA sequence: TGTGCCAGCAGTTTATCGCAGGGAACCTACGAGCAGTACGTC.

This chain links TRBV19 with TRBJ2-3, with a weak D call TRBD2 (5 bases). The germline V and J ends were trimmed by 4 bases and 4 bases, with 21 bases remaining between them. CDR1 is LNHDA, CDR2 SQIVND, per germline (reference sequence). The CDR3 runs 17 residues. CDR3 DNA sequence: TGTGCCAGTAGTACAGACCGGGATAGAAGTTCCCCAGATACGCAGTATTTT. It yields the protein CASSTDRDRSSPDTQYF.

About this clone itself: Germline is not matched at one junction end, which may reflect a read error. The rearrangement joins TRBV5-1 to TRBJ2-3, with 10 bases identical to TRBD2. This CDR3 region has 16 residues. Germline lookup yields CDR1 SGHRS and CDR2 YFSETQ. This CDR3 reads CASSGPSGGSTNTQYF. The DNA for the CDR3 is TGCGCCAGCAGCGGCCCTAGCGGGGGAAGCACAAATACGCAGTATTTT.

The chain uses TRBV6-4 and TRBJ2-2, with D tentatively TRBD2 (6 bases). The V end was cut by 9 bases, the J end by 0 bases, with 14 bases between. Per the germline V gene, CDR1 is MRHNA and CDR2 is SNTAGT. The CDR3 totals 15 residues. The CDR3 DNA follows: TGTGCCAGAGCCCTGGGGGGAGCGAACACCGGGGAGCTGTTTTTT. Translating gives CARALGGANTGELFF.

The rearrangement joins TRBV13 to TRBJ1-2, with D tentatively TRBD1 (6 bases). The CDR3 totals 16 residues. Germline V gene lookup returns CDR1 PRHDT and CDR2 FYEKMQ (reference sequence). V was trimmed by 4 bases and J by 3 bases, leaving 18 bases between them. CDR3 in amino acids: CASSSLASGAYYGYTF. CDR3 DNA sequence: TGTGCCAGCAGCTCCTTGGCCTCAGGGGCTTACTATGGCTACACCTTC.

V is TRBV11-2 and J is TRBJ2-5; 8 bases map to TRBD2. Germline V lookup: CDR1 SGHAT, CDR2 FQNNGV. Unmatched junction bases numbered 13, after V lost 5 bases and J lost 2 bases. The CDR3 has 17 amino acids. The DNA of the CDR3 is TGTGCCAGCAGCCCCCGTACTAGCGGAAGGATACAAGAGACCCAGTACTTC. Translated, it gives CASSPRTSGRIQETQYF.

This clone was seen only once. This sequence joins TRBV2 and TRBJ1-4, with no clear D. In germline, CDR1 is SNHLY, CDR2 FYNNEI. The CDR3 runs 15 residues. Trimming took 2 bases from V and 6 from J, leaving 13 bases between them. The CDR3 nucleotides read TGTGCCAGCAGTGAATCTGGACGGAGGGATGAAAAACTGTTTTTT. Amino acid sequence: CASSESGRRDEKLFF. Complete variable domain (other parts from reference TRBV2 and TRBJ1-4): EPEVTQTPSHQVTQMGQEVILRCVPISNHLYFYWYRQILGQKVEFLVSFYNNEISEKSEIFDDQFSVERPDGSNFTLKIRSTKLEDSAMYFCASSESGRRDEKLFFGSGTQLSVL.

This clone occurred a few times. The germline gene is not matched at one end of the junction; a read error may be the cause. The chain links TRBV11-2 to TRBJ2-6, with 7 bases matching TRBD1. This CDR3 contains 18 residues. The germline CDR1 and CDR2 sequences are SGHAT and FQNNGV. For the CDR3, the DNA is TGTGCCAGCAGCTCCTACCCGGGACAGCTCTCTGGGGCCAACGGCCTGACTTTC. It codes for CASSSYPGQLSGANGLTF. The complete variable domain, with remaining parts taken from reference TRBV11-2 and TRBJ2-6, reads EAGVAQSPRYKIIEKRQSVAFWCNPISGHATLYWYQQILGQGPKLLIQFQNNGVVDDSQLPKDRFSAERLKGVDSTLKIQPAKLEDSAVYLCASSSYPGQLSGANGLTFGAGSRLTVL.

J is TRBJ2-2 and V is TRBV25-1; 12 bases line up with TRBD1. The CDR3 contains 17 residues. The V gene's germline CDR1 is MGHDK and CDR2 SYGVNS. With 5 bases clipped from V and 3 bases from J, the junction kept 7 bases outside the gene matches. CDR3 bases: TGTGCCAGCAGTAAGGGACAGGGGGCATGGTACACCGGGGAGCTGTTTTTT. Amino acids: CASSKGQGAWYTGELFF.

The chain uses TRBV7-3 and TRBJ1-2; D might be TRBD1 (5 bases). The CDR3 spans 16 residues. Between the trimmed V and J ends, which lost 0 bases and 7 bases, there was a span of 18 bases. Looked up from germline, CDR1 is SGHTA and CDR2 is FQGTGA. The CDR3 loop is CASSLTTGGGGGGYTF. CDR3 nucleotides: TGTGCCAGCAGCTTAACCACGGGCGGGGGTGGAGGTGGCTACACCTTC.

J is TRBJ1-2 and V is TRBV6-1, with TRBD1 matching over 8 bases. Looked up from germline, CDR1 is MNHNS and CDR2 is SASEGT. V dropped 5 bases and J dropped 8; count of bases not matched to a gene: 7. The CDR3 extends over 13 amino acids. The DNA of the CDR3 is TGTGCCAGCAGTCGGGCAGGGGGCAGCGGCTACACCTTC. Translation: CASSRAGGSGYTF.

This clone was detected only a few times. CDR3 DNA: TGTGCCAGCTCAGCGGGCGGAATCCTCTCCTACGAGCAGTACTTC. This encodes CASSAGGILSYEQYF. The rearrangement uses TRBV18 and TRBJ2-5; TRBD2 is a possible D gene (5 bases). The J call may be faulty, since TRBJ2-7 better matches the DNA end. This CDR3 has 15 residues. Germline CDR1 KGHSH, CDR2 LQKENI.

The J gene is TRBJ1-5, the V gene TRBV4-2; 7 nucleotides line up with TRBD1. The CDR3 sequence is 16 residues long. Germline V gene data show CDR1 as LGHNA and CDR2 as YNFKEQ. V dropped 1 base and J dropped 2; count of bases not matched to a gene: 5. The CDR3 is CASSQVGGLGNQPQHF. Written as DNA, the CDR3 is TGTGCCAGCAGCCAAGTAGGGGGCTTGGGCAATCAGCCCCAGCATTTT.

This chain joins TRBV5-1 and TRBJ2-7; D unresolved. The CDR3 loop spans 13 amino acids. Germline CDR1 is SGHRS and CDR2 is YFSETQ. V gave up 0 bases and J gave up 4 bases, with 8 bases separating them. The CDR3 loop is CASSLEADYEQYF. CDR3 nucleotide sequence: TGCGCCAGCAGCTTGGAGGCGGATTACGAGCAGTACTTC.

The chain recombines TRBV29-1 with TRBJ2-1; 9 positions agree with TRBD2. Germline V lookup: CDR1 SQVTM, CDR2 ANQGSEA. The CDR3 is 14 residues long. The trim removed 4 bases at V and 10 bases at J, leaving 11 bases unmatched. CDR3 DNA sequence: TGCAGCGTTGGTCCGAGCGGGGGGTTTTTGGAGCAGTTCTTC. Translated, it gives CSVGPSGGFLEQFF.

This chain uses TRBV7-7 with TRBJ2-6; 11 bases are a match to TRBD1. The CDR3 loop spans 15 amino acids. CDR1 SSHAT and CDR2 FNYEAQ come from the germline V gene (reference sequence). The CDR3, as DNA: TGTGCTAGCGGGACAGGGGGGTCTGGGGCCAACGTCCTGACTTTC. This gives the protein CASGTGGSGANVLTF.